One and the same sample provided the 9 T cell receptor beta chains below, sequenced in a study of neurological immune-mediated disorders. TCRdb processed the 5' RACE reads anew with MiXCR; each CDR3 protein has one entry. The sample records approximately 30,000 distinct CDR3 sequences, approximately 5.3% being singletons. Sequenced input: CD4+ T cells from blood. The receptors originated from a woman aged 45-65 years in good health.

This clonotype was recorded at least ten times. This rearrangement joins TRBV6-8 to TRBJ1-4; the D is unclear. Germline V gives CDR1 MNHGY, CDR2 SAAAGT. V lost 4 bases and J lost 9, with 6 bases in between. There are 11 residues in the CDR3. CDR3 sequence (DNA): TGTGCCAGCAGTTCGACGAAAAAACTGTTTTTT. It is translated as CASSSTKKLFF.

This clonotype was seen at least ten times. J is TRBJ1-1 and V is TRBV20-1; no firm D call. V lost 4 bases and J lost 1, with 13 bases in between. The CDR3 is made up of 14 amino acids. The germline CDR1 and CDR2 sequences are DFQATT and SNEGSKA (reference sequence). CDR3 in amino acids: CSAKGPRGNTEAFF. In nucleotides, the CDR3 is TGCAGTGCTAAGGGCCCCCGAGGGAACACTGAAGCTTTCTTT.

This clonotype was observed many times. V usage is TRBV5-4 and J usage is TRBJ2-3, with D uncertain. The CDR3 runs 12 residues. Trimming shortened V by 4 bases and J by 1 base, and 4 bases separated the two germline ends. The germline V gene encodes CDR1 SGHNT and CDR2 YYREEE (reference sequence). This chain's CDR3 is CASSPGTDTQYF. DNA for the CDR3: TGTGCCAGCAGCCCCGGCACAGATACGCAGTATTTT.

This clonotype showed up many times. J is TRBJ2-1 and V is TRBV6-6, with 7 bases matching TRBD2. After removal of 5 bases from V and 15 bases from J, the junction contained 16 bases not matched to a gene. CDR1 is MNHNY and CDR2 is SVGAGI in the germline V gene (reference sequence). The CDR3 runs 14 residues. CDR3 amino acids: CASSEGYGGSLWFF. For the CDR3, the DNA is TGTGCCAGCAGTGAGGGGTACGGCGGGAGTCTGTGGTTCTTC.

This clonotype was detected ten times or more. This chain connects TRBV5-1 to TRBJ1-5; weak D call: TRBD1 (6 bases). CDR3 length equals 15 residues. Trimming took 7 bases from V and 5 from J, leaving 19 bases between them. In germline, CDR1 is SGHRS, CDR2 YFSETQ. Here the CDR3 reads CASRADTGIYQPQHF. The CDR3 DNA follows: TGCGCCAGCCGAGCAGACACAGGGATCTATCAGCCCCAGCATTTT.

This clonotype was detected many times. V gene TRBV7-3 combines with J gene TRBJ2-1; tentatively, D is TRBD2 (5 bases). The CDR3 is 13 amino acids. The germline CDR1 and CDR2 sequences are SGHTA and FQGTGA. V was trimmed by 6 bases and J by 7 bases, leaving 13 bases between them. CDR3 region: CASSRTRTNEQFF. The CDR3 DNA is TGTGCCAGCAGTCGTACTAGGACTAATGAGCAGTTCTTC.

This clonotype has ten or more counts. The chain links TRBV27 to TRBJ2-3; possibly TRBD1 for D (5 bases). CDR1 and CDR2 (germline): MNHEY, SMNVEV (reference sequence). The CDR3 totals 16 residues. V lost 5 bases, J lost 3 bases, and 18 bases lay in between. The CDR3 sequence: CASSPFLGVKTDTQYF. The CDR3 DNA reads as TGTGCCAGCAGTCCCTTTCTAGGGGTGAAGACAGATACGCAGTATTTT.

This clonotype was recorded many times. The genes are TRBV7-9 and TRBJ2-7; either TRBD1 or TRBD2 may fit D (5 bases each). Germline assignment: CDR1 SEHNR and CDR2 FQNEAQ (reference sequence). Trimming pared 1 base from V and 4 bases from J, leaving 11 bases between. The length of the CDR3 is 14 residues. In nucleotides, the CDR3 is TGTGCCAGCAGCTTAGTTCCCGGGGCATACGAGCAGTACTTC. This gives the protein CASSLVPGAYEQYF. Together with reference TRBV7-9 and TRBJ2-7, the CDR3 gives the full variable domain: DTGVSQNPRHKITKRGQNVTFRCDPISEHNRLYWYRQTLGQGPEFLTYFQNEAQLEKSRLLSDRFSAERPKGSFSTLEIQRTEQGDSAMYLCASSLVPGAYEQYFGPGTRLTVT.

Many counts were recorded for this clonotype. This rearrangement joins TRBV20-1 to TRBJ2-4; 8 bases fit TRBD1. The germline V gene has CDR1 DFQATT and CDR2 SNEGSKA (reference sequence). The CDR3 is made up of 15 amino acids. J lost 1 base, V lost 5 bases, and 7 bases had no gene match. In DNA form, the CDR3 reads TGCAGTGCTCCAGGACAGGGCCTGGCCAAAAACATTCAGTACTTC. Residues: CSAPGQGLAKNIQYF.